The clone carrying this T cell receptor (beta chain) was recorded only once. What it binds is not known. This sample was included in a study of healthy donors' naive CD4 and CD8 T cells. Overall study findings and caveats: Roughly 13% of CD4/CD8 propensity variance appeared explained by V, J and CDR3 charge.

The CDR3 runs to 17 residues. Looked up from germline, CDR1 is MNHEY and CDR2 is SMNVEV (reference sequence). J gave up 6 bases and V 1 base, and 10 bases lay outside the gene matches. A linear amplification protocol produced the TCR libraries from about 0.45 ug of total RNA. Authors' analysis steps: 5 healthy donors contributed some 78,000 sequenced TCR alpha transcripts. From the reads, TCRdb called clonotypes with MiXCR, one entry per CDR3 protein. In this record, the V and J calls reflect TCRdb's handling and not the investigators' own analysis. The sample yields about 180,000 distinct CDR3 sequences, over 60% seen once.

This receptor was taken from a pool of human donors in good health; the sample pools cells from several healthy donors. The chain couples TRBV27 to TRBJ1-5, with 9 positions matching TRBD1. The material sequenced was naive CD4+ and CD8+ T cells sorted from blood, pooled from several donors. The CDR3 bases are TGTGCCAGCAGTTTATGGGGGAACGACAGGGGGTTTCAGCCCCAGCATTTT. Translated, it gives CASSLWGNDRGFQPQHF.